The 17 T cell receptor beta chains given below trace back to one sample, sequenced in a study of OX40 agonist ivuxolimab in advanced cancers. The protocol was immunoSEQ multiplex PCR, while the TCRdb copy is restricted to in-frame clones and leaves out a portion. The profile covers 70,000 to 80,000 clones, with approximately 81% appearing a single time and approximately 4.5% taken by the ten largest. The sequencing here drew on CD4+ or CD8+ T cells sorted from blood, taken in a trial of the OX40 agonist ivuxolimab. Receptors were obtained from an adult with an advanced solid tumor such as melanoma, head and neck, liver or kidney cancer.

This chain uses TRBV19 with TRBJ2-2; D is unresolved. CDR3 size: 16 residues. The V gene lost 3 bases and the J gene lost 6 bases, with 17 bases spanning the gap. The V gene's germline CDR1 is LNHDA and CDR2 SQIVND (reference sequence). The CDR3 nucleotides read TGTGCCAGTAGTATGGGAAGATACATTGTGGCCGGGGAGCTGTTTTTT. It yields the protein CASSMGRYIVAGELFF.

The V and J genes are TRBV6-5 and TRBJ2-7, with D tentatively TRBD2 (5 bases). V lost 6 bases to trimming and J lost 5 bases, with 14 bases between them. The CDR3 sequence is 13 residues long. Germline CDR1 and CDR2: MNHEY and SVGAGI. CDR3 nucleotides: TGTGCCAGCAGGCCCGGGATTTTCCACGAGCAGTACTTC. It codes for CASRPGIFHEQYF.

This chain links TRBV6-5 with TRBJ1-5; D unresolved. V lost 0 bases, J lost 11 bases, and 20 bases lay in between. The length of the CDR3 is 16 residues. Germline CDR1 MNHEY, CDR2 SVGAGI. CDR3 sequence (DNA): TGTGCCAGCAGTTACTCACCGACAAGACCCTGGGAGGCCCAGCATTTT. Translating it yields CASSYSPTRPWEAQHF.

The rearrangement links TRBV4-2 to TRBJ1-1; the match to TRBD1 covers 8 bases. Per germline, CDR1 LGHNA and CDR2 YNFKEQ. The CDR3 is 17 amino acids. With V trimmed by 1 base and J by 1 base, 8 bases remained unmatched. CDR3 loop: CASSQVLGQGGNTEAFF. CDR3 coding DNA: TGTGCCAGCAGCCAAGTCCTAGGACAGGGTGGGAACACTGAAGCTTTCTTT.

The V and J genes are TRBV7-2 and TRBJ2-5; the D is unclear. V was cut by 5 bases and J by 4 bases, with 8 bases left in between. Germline CDR1 and CDR2: SGHTA and FQGNSA. This CDR3 comprises 12 residues. The CDR3 DNA is TGTGCCAGCAGCCCTTTAGTAGAGACCCAGTACTTC. Amino acids: CASSPLVETQYF.

The chain is built from TRBV30 and TRBJ1-6; 7 nucleotides align to TRBD1. With V trimmed by 2 bases and J by 7 bases, 5 bases remained unmatched. In germline, CDR1 is GTSNPN, CDR2 SVGIG (reference sequence). This CDR3 has 14 amino acids. The CDR3 protein is CAWSPEDRNSPLHF. CDR3 bases: TGTGCCTGGAGTCCCGAGGACAGGAATTCACCCCTCCACTTT. The complete variable domain, with remaining parts taken from reference TRBV30 and TRBJ1-6, reads SQTIHQWPATLVQPVGSPLSLECTVEGTSNPNLYWYRQAAGRGLQLLFYSVGIGQISSEVPQNLSASRPQDRQFILSSKKLLLSDSGFYLCAWSPEDRNSPLHFGNGTRLTVT.

This chain connects TRBV6-5 to TRBJ1-2; D uncertain. The CDR3 consists of 15 residues. Germline CDR1 reads MNHEY; CDR2 reads SVGAGI. Trimming stripped 1 base from V and 5 bases from J, with 14 bases between. As DNA, the CDR3 is TGTGCCAGCAGTTACTATGTGAGCAGCTATTATGGCTACACCTTC. This gives the protein CASSYYVSSYYGYTF.

J is TRBJ2-7 and V is TRBV18, with D possibly TRBD2 on 6 matching bases. The germline V gene encodes CDR1 KGHSH and CDR2 LQKENI. The V and J ends lost 5 bases and 0 bases respectively, with 14 bases between them. This CDR3 region has 15 residues. The CDR3 spells CASSTASRGSYEQYF. The DNA of the CDR3 is TGTGCCAGCTCAACGGCGTCGCGGGGCTCCTACGAGCAGTACTTC.

The V and J genes are TRBV4-2 and TRBJ1-5, with D possibly being TRBD1 (5 bases). Germline V lookup: CDR1 LGHNA, CDR2 YNFKEQ. The CDR3 consists of 17 residues. Trimming cost V 2 bases and J 11 bases, with 25 bases left between them. DNA for the CDR3: TGTGCCAGCAGCCAACCGGGGACTTCCCGGAGTCCCCAGACCCAGCATTTT. This sequence encodes CASSQPGTSRSPQTQHF.

The rearrangement uses TRBV11-3 and TRBJ2-7; weak D call: TRBD2 (6 bases). Deletions cut 1 base from V and 6 bases from J, with 16 bases between. The germline gives CDR1 SGHNT, CDR2 YENEEA. The CDR3 runs to 15 residues. The DNA for the CDR3 is TGTGCCAGCAGCTTAGGTCGGGCGGGACTCGGCGAGCAGTACTTC. Translating gives CASSLGRAGLGEQYF.

This chain links TRBV27 with TRBJ2-7, with 10 bases identical to TRBD2. There are 16 residues in the CDR3. Germline lookup yields CDR1 MNHEY and CDR2 SMNVEV (reference sequence). Germline trimming cut 6 bases from V and 3 bases from J; bases unmatched to any gene: 11. CDR3 DNA: TGTGCCAGCAGATTACGATACGGACTAGCGGACTACGAGCAGTACTTC. Protein: CASRLRYGLADYEQYF.

The V and J genes are TRBV11-3 and TRBJ1-1, with D possibly TRBD1 on 6 matching bases. Looked up from germline, CDR1 is SGHNT and CDR2 is YENEEA. Trimming left V 5 bases short and J 0 bases short, with 13 bases between. There are 15 residues in the CDR3. The CDR3 here is CASSPGQTLNTEAFF. CDR3 bases: TGTGCCAGCAGCCCCGGACAGACATTGAACACTGAAGCTTTCTTT. Based on the CDR3 plus reference TRBV11-3 and TRBJ1-1, the full variable domain is EAGVVQSPRYKIIEKKQPVAFWCNPISGHNTLYWYLQNLGQGPELLIRYENEEAVDDSQLPKDRFSAERLKGVDSTLKIQPAELGDSAVYLCASSPGQTLNTEAFFGQGTRLTVV.

The chain couples TRBV6-5 to TRBJ2-1, with TRBD2 matching 8 bases. Germline values: CDR1 MNHEY, CDR2 SVGAGI. V shed 7 bases, J shed 2 bases, and the junction held 4 bases outside the gene matches. The CDR3 runs to 14 residues. The CDR3 DNA follows: TGTGCCAGCAAACTAGCGGCCCCCTACAATGAGCAGTTCTTC. Protein product: CASKLAAPYNEQFF.

The chain links TRBV6-5 to TRBJ2-7; 7 bases are shared with TRBD1. The J segment lost 6 bases and the V segment lost 6 bases, leaving 8 bases of the junction unmatched. Germline lookup yields CDR1 MNHEY and CDR2 SVGAGI. This CDR3 comprises 13 residues. The CDR3 coding sequence is TGTGCCAGCAGAACCAACAGGGGAAGCGAGCAGTACTTC. This codes for CASRTNRGSEQYF.

This clone has at least ten counts. The rearrangement uses TRBV5-4 and TRBJ1-2; possible D gene TRBD1, 6 bases. The CDR3 extends over 15 amino acids. Trimming took 4 bases from V and 6 from J, leaving 19 bases between them. Germline V gives CDR1 SGHNT, CDR2 YYREEE (reference sequence). In DNA, the CDR3 is TGTGCCAGCAGCAATTCGGGGGCGTGGACGGATGGCTACACCTTC. This encodes CASSNSGAWTDGYTF.

The chain employs TRBV4-2 and TRBJ2-3; 8 bases fit TRBD2. The CDR3 is 16 amino acids. After removal of 5 bases from V and 6 bases from J, the junction contained 13 bases not matched to a gene. CDR1 and CDR2 from the germline V gene are LGHNA and YNFKEQ. CDR3 sequence reads: CASSSGVAGGGDTQYF. The CDR3 DNA is TGTGCCAGCAGCTCCGGGGTGGCGGGGGGAGGGGATACGCAGTATTTT.

CDR3 sequence (DNA): TGTGCCAGCAGTTACTCCGGGACAGGGGATCAGCCCCAGCATTTT. Protein product: CASSYSGTGDQPQHF. The chain uses TRBV6-6 and TRBJ1-5; TRBD1 agrees at 10 bases. The ends lost 0 bases at V and 5 bases at J; junction bases unmatched: 1. Germline CDR1 MNHNY, CDR2 SVGAGI (reference sequence). The CDR3 sequence is 15 residues long.